The rows below give T cell receptor beta chains drawn from one sample of a study of T cells expressing NK-cell markers. TCRdb re-called the 5' RACE reads and shows each CDR3 protein once, DNA omitted. Found here are roughly 150,000 distinct CDR3 sequences; the top ten clones hold 15% to 20%. The sample comprised blood T cells: a sorted CD56 or NKG2C T cell subset, CD4+ or CD8+ T cells, or bulk PBMC T cells (not recorded which). These receptors all stem from a woman aged 18-70 years in good health. Both conserved end residues are part of each CDR3.

v_call,j_call,cdr3_length,cdr3_aa
TRBV2,TRBJ1-2,15,CASRARTTPRDGYTF
TRBV30,TRBJ2-5,15,CAWTLGTRLGETQYF
TRBV6-5,TRBJ2-3,14,CASSYSGGGDTQYF
TRBV5-1,TRBJ2-7,14,CASSLYGGLNEQYF
TRBV7-8,TRBJ2-7,14,CASSERQGRNEQYF
TRBV11-2,TRBJ2-5,14,CASSFNPGVETQYF
TRBV10-3,TRBJ1-6,15,CAISERQGGNSPLHF
TRBV5-1,TRBJ2-2,15,CASSSNPGTAGELFF
TRBV4-2,TRBJ2-7,16,CASSQLVLQGSHEQYF
TRBV3-1,TRBJ2-1,15,CASSLYPSSYNEQFF
TRBV12-3/TRBV12-4,TRBJ1-2,15,CASSLGSTGRYGYTF
TRBV18,TRBJ2-7,15,CASSPPSGAFYEQYF
TRBV27,TRBJ2-5,15,CASSPYGRFQETQYF
TRBV7-2,TRBJ1-1,14,CASSLQGARTEAFF
TRBV29-1,TRBJ1-2,15,CSVERGTGAGYGYTF
TRBV12-3/TRBV12-4,TRBJ1-6,14,CASSLTGRNSPLHF
TRBV12-3/TRBV12-4,TRBJ2-2,13,CASSLMGQHELFF
TRBV29-1,TRBJ2-7,12,CSVWTGSYEQYF
TRBV6-5,TRBJ2-5,15,CASSYTSGPQETQYF
TRBV10-3,TRBJ2-1,13,CAISESRDSPGFF
TRBV24-1,TRBJ2-4,18,CATSDSPGQAEYGNIQYF
TRBV2,TRBJ2-3,12,CASSGGGDTQYF
TRBV5-1,TRBJ2-7,16,CASSLAPGLAAYEQYF